This entry describes one T cell receptor (beta chain). As yet, its antigen is unknown. PCR primers comprised 60 Vbeta and 13 Jbeta primers. Generated by immunoSEQ multiplex PCR, the TCRdb table keeps only in-frame clones and is missing some. There are 150,000 to 200,000 clones in the sample; 65% to 80% occur only once, and 4.7% lies in the top ten. The V gene's germline CDR1 is SGHNT and CDR2 YYREEE (reference sequence). After removal of 8 bases from V and 9 bases from J, the junction contained 11 bases not matched to a gene. There are 13 residues in the CDR3. This entry comes from a study of cytomegalovirus exposure and HLA in healthy donors. Whole-study findings and limits: Most TCR sequences were uncommon, yet certain public TCRs appeared in many donors.

The chain combines TRBV5-4 with TRBJ2-1; 7 bases agree with TRBD2. This sequence originates from a man in his late teens or twenties in good health and CMV-seropositive. The sample was PBMCs. CDR3 amino acids: CASSRAGEGEQFF. CDR3 nucleotides: TGTGCCAGTTCACGAGCTGGGGAGGGTGAGCAGTTCTTC.